The 3 T cell receptor beta chains below all came from one sample that was sequenced in a study of CD8+ T cells in alopecia areata. Sample treatment: oral pan-JAK inhibitor, 5-10 mg twice daily. Reverse transcription of extracted RNA yielded cDNA, which provided the sequencing template. TCRdb's table, derived via immunoSEQ multiplex PCR, lists solely in-frame clones and lacks some. The table has about 270,000 clones, about 62% seen once. Here the sequenced sample was CD4+ T cells sorted from blood, taken around week 53, from a patient treated with tofacitinib. The receptor set was obtained from a human donor with alopecia areata.

This clone was detected only a few times. The chain has TRBV30 and TRBJ1-2; 11 bases are a match to TRBD1. V shed 3 bases and J 4 bases; nucleotides not matched to a gene: 1. From germline, CDR1 is GTSNPN and CDR2 SVGIG (reference sequence). CDR3 length: 13 amino acids. The chain's CDR3 is CAWRGTGGYGYTF. CDR3 nucleotide sequence: TGTGCCTGGAGAGGGACAGGGGGCTATGGCTACACCTTC.

The gene calls are TRBV6-5 and TRBJ2-7, with a possible D match to TRBD1 (6 bases). Germline V gene data show CDR1 as MNHEY and CDR2 as SVGAGI. V shed 8 bases and J shed 2 bases, with 13 bases lying between them. The CDR3 contains 13 residues. This chain's CDR3 is CASGTGPPYEQYF. The DNA of the CDR3 is TGTGCCAGCGGCACAGGGCCACCCTACGAGCAGTACTTC.

In the case of this clone: The identical CDR3 is also encoded by other nucleotide sequences in the sample. The chain is built from TRBV6-5 and TRBJ1-1, with D perhaps TRBD1 (6 bases). Between the trimmed V and J ends, which lost 5 bases and 5 bases, there was a span of 6 bases. Germline V CDR1 and CDR2: MNHEY, SVGAGI. The CDR3 sequence is 11 residues long. Here the CDR3 reads CASSRGTEAFF. As DNA, the CDR3 is TGTGCCAGCAGTAGGGGGACTGAAGCTTTCTTT.